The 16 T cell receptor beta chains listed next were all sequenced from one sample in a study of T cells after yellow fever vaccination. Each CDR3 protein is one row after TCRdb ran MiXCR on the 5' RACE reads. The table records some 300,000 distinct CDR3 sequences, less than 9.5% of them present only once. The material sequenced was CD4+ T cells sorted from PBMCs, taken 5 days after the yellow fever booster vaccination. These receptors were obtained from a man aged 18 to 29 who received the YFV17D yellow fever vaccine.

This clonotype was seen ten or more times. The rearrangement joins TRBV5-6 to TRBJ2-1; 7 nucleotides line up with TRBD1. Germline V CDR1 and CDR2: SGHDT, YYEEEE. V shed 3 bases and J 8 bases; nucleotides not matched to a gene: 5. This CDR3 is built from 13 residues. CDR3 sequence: CASSYRGGDEQFF. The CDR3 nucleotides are TGTGCCAGCAGCTACAGGGGTGGCGATGAGCAGTTCTTC.

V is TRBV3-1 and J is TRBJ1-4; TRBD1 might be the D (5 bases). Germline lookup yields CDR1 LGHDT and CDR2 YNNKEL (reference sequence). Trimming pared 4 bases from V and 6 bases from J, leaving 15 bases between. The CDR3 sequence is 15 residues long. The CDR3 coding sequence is TGTGCCAGCAGCCGTTACACGGGGCGGGATGAAAAACTGTTTTTT. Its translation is CASSRYTGRDEKLFF.

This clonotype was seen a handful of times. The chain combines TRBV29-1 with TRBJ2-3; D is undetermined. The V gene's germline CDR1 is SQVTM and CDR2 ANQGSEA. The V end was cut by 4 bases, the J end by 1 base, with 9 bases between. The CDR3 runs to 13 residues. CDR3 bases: TGCAGCGTTGGGGGTTCACGCACAGATACGCAGTATTTT. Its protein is CSVGGSRTDTQYF.

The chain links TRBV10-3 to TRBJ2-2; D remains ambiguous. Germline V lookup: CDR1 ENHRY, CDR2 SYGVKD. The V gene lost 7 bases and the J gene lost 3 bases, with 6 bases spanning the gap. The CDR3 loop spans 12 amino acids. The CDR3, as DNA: TGTGCCATCAAGGCTTACACCGGGGAGCTGTTTTTT. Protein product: CAIKAYTGELFF.

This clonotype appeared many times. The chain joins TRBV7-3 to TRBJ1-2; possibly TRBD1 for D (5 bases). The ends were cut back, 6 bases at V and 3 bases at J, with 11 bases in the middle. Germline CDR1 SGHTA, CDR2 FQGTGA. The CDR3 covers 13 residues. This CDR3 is CASRRGLDYGYTF. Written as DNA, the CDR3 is TGTGCCAGCAGACGGGGCTTAGACTATGGCTACACCTTC. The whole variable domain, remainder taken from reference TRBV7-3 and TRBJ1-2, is GAGVSQTPSNKVTEKGKYVELRCDPISGHTALYWYRQSLGQGPEFLIYFQGTGAADDSGLPNDRFFAVRPEGSVSTLKIQRTERGDSAVYLCASRRGLDYGYTFGSGTRLTVV.

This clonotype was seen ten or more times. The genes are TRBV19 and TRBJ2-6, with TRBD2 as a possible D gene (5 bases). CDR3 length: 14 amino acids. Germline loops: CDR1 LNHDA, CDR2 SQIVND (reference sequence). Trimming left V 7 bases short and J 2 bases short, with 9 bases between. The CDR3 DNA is TGTGCCAGTAACCCCGGGGCTGGGGCCAACGTCCTGACTTTC. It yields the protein CASNPGAGANVLTF. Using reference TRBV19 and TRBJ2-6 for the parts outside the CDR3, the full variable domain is DGGITQSPKYLFRKEGQNVTLSCEQNLNHDAMYWYRQDPGQGLRLIYYSQIVNDFQKGDIAEGYSVSREKKESFPLTVTSAQKNPTAFYLCASNPGAGANVLTFGAGSRLTVL.

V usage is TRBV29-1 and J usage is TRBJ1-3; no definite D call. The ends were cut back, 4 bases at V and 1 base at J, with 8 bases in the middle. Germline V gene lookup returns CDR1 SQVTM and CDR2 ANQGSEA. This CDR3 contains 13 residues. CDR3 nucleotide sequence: TGCAGCGTTGGGGAAGTTTCTGGAAACACCATATATTTT. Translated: CSVGEVSGNTIYF. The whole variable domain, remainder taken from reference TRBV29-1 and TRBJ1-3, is SAVISQKPSRDICQRGTSLTIQCQVDSQVTMMFWYRQQPGQSLTLIATANQGSEATYESGFVIDKFPISRPNLTFSTLTVSNMSPEDSSIYLCSVGEVSGNTIYFGEGSWLTVV.

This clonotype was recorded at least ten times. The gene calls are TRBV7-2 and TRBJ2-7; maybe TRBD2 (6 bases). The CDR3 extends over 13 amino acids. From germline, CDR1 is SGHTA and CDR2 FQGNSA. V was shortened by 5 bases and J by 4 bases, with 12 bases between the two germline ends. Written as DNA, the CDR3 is TGTGCCAGCAGCCCTAATAGCGGTTACGAGCAGTACTTC. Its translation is CASSPNSGYEQYF.

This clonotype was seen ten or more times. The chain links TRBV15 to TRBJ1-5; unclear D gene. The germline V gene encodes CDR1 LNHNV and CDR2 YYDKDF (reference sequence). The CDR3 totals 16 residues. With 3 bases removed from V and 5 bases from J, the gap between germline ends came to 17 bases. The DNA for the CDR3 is TGTGCCACCAGCAGTGGCCTCTGGCAGATCTATCAGCCCCAGCATTTT. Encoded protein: CATSSGLWQIYQPQHF. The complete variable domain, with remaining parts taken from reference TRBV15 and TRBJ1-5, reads DAMVIQNPRYQVTQFGKPVTLSCSQTLNHNVMYWYQQKSSQAPKLLFHYYDKDFNNEADTPDNFQSRRPNTSFCFLDIRSPGLGDTAMYLCATSSGLWQIYQPQHFGDGTRLSIL.

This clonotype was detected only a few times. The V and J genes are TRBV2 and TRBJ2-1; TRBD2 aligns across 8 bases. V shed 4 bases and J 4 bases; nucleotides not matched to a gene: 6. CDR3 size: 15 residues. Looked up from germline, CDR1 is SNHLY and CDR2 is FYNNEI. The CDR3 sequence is CASSATAGVYNEQFF. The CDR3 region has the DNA TGTGCCAGCAGTGCCACAGCGGGGGTATACAATGAGCAGTTCTTC.

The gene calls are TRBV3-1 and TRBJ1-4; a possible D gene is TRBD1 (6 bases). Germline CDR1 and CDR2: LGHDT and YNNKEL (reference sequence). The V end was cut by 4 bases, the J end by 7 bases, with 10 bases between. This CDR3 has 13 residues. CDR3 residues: CASSLGAREKLFF. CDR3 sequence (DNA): TGTGCCAGCAGCCTGGGGGCGCGTGAAAAACTGTTTTTT.

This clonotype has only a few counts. The CDR3: CASSLDGSGSYNEQFF. The CDR3 bases are TGTGCCAGCAGCTTAGATGGTAGCGGCTCCTACAATGAGCAGTTCTTC. V is TRBV7-2 and J is TRBJ2-1, with TRBD2 as a possible D gene (6 bases). Trimming cost V 1 base and J 0 bases, with 10 bases left between them. This CDR3 region has 16 residues. CDR1 and CDR2 from the germline V gene are SGHTA and FQGNSA.

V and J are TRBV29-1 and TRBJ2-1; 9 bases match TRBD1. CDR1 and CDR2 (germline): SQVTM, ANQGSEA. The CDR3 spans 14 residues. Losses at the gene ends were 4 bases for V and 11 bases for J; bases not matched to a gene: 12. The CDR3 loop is CSVGIRDRVGKQFF. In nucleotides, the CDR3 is TGCAGCGTTGGAATCCGGGACAGGGTGGGAAAGCAGTTCTTC.

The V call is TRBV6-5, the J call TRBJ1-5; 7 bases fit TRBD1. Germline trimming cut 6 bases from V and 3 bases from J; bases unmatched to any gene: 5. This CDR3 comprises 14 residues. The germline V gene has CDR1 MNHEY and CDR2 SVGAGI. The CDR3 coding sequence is TGTGCCAGCAGCAAGGGGACAGTCAATCAGCCCCAGCATTTT. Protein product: CASSKGTVNQPQHF.

This CDR3 reads CASSPEGHTDTQYF. DNA for the CDR3: TGCGCCAGCAGTCCGGAGGGGCACACAGATACGCAGTATTTT. The rearrangement uses TRBV5-1 and TRBJ2-3, with D possibly being TRBD2 (6 bases). Germline CDR1 reads SGHRS; CDR2 reads YFSETQ. Trimming shortened V by 5 bases and J by 2 bases, and 12 bases separated the two germline ends. The CDR3 is made up of 14 amino acids.

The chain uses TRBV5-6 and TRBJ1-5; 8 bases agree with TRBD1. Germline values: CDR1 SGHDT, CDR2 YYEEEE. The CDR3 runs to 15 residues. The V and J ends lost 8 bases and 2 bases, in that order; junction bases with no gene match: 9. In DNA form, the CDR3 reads TGTGCCAGTCACTACTGGGGACAGGGCAATCAGCCCCAGCATTTT. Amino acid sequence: CASHYWGQGNQPQHF.